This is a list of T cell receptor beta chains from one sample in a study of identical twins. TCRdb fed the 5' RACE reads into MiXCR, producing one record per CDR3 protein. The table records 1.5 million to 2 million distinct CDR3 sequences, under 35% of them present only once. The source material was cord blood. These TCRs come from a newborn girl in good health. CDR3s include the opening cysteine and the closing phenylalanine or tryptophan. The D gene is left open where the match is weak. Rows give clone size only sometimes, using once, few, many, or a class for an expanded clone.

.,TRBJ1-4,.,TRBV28,TGTGCCAGCCTCCCCCAGGGGCGGGTTGAAAAACTGTTTTTT,CASLPQGRVEKLFF
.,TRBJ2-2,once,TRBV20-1,TGCAGTGCGTCGGACAGCCATCCGAACACCGGGGAGCTGTTTTTT,CSASDSHPNTGELFF
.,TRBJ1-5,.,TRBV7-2,TGTGCCAGCAGCCCTCACCATCAGCCCCAGCATTTT,CASSPHHQPQHF
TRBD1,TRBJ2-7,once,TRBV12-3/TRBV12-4,TGTGCCAGCAGTTCGACAGGGGCCTCCTCACGCTACGAGCAGTACTTC,CASSSTGASSRYEQYF
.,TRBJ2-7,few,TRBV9,TGTGCCAACGGACAGCTCTACGAGCAGTACTTC,CANGQLYEQYF
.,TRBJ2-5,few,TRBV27,TGTGCCAGCAGTTTAAGATCTAGCGCCCTCCAAGAGACCCAGTACTTC,CASSLRSSALQETQYF
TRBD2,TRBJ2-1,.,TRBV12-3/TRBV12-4,TGTGCCAGCAGTTTGGCGGGGCTAGCGGGCCATGAGCAGTTCTTC,CASSLAGLAGHEQFF
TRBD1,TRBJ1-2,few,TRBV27,TGTGCCAGCAGTCCCCAGGGGGCAATGGGCGGCTACACCTTC,CASSPQGAMGGYTF
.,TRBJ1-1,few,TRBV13,TGTGCCAGCAGGATCCGGGTTTTGAACACTGAAGCTTTCTTT,CASRIRVLNTEAFF
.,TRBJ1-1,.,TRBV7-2,TGTGCCAGCGGCTTAGTGCAGGGGAACACTGAAGCTTTCTTT,CASGLVQGNTEAFF
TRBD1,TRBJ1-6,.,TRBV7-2,TGTGCCAGCAGCTTAGGAGGGACAGGGGGCGCAGGGGGTTCACCCCTCCACTTT,CASSLGGTGGAGGSPLHF
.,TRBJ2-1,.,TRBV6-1,TGTGCCAGCACTTTACTTAGCGGAAGCTCCTACAATGAGCAGTTCTTC,CASTLLSGSSYNEQFF
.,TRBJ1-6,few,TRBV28,TGTGCCAGCGTTCAGGGGAAATCACCCCTCCACTTT,CASVQGKSPLHF
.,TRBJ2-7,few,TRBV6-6,TGTGCCAGCAGTTACTCGGGTAGGAAGGACGAGCAGTACTTC,CASSYSGRKDEQYF
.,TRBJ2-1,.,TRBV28,TGTGCCAGTCATCGGACCCACAATGAGCAGTTCTTC,CASHRTHNEQFF
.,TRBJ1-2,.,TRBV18,TGTGCCAGCTCACTTCGGGACGGCTCTAACTATGGCTACACCTTC,CASSLRDGSNYGYTF
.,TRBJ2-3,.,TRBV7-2,TGTGCCAGCGGCGCTGTGGGGGGCTCAGATACGCAGTATTTT,CASGAVGGSDTQYF
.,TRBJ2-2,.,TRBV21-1,TGTGCCAGCAGCAGAAGGGTCTGTTGTGGACTAGCGGGGGGCCCTTACACCGGGGAGCTGTTTTTT,CASSRRVCCGLAGGPYTGELFF
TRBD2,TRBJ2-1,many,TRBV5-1,TGCGCCAGCGGATTAGCGGGGGGCTTCAATGAGCAGTTCTTC,CASGLAGGFNEQFF
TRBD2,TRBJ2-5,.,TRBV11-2,TGTGCCAGCAGCTTATCCCGCCTAGCGGGAGAGGAAGAGACCCAGTACTTC,CASSLSRLAGEEETQYF
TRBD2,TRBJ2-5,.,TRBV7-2,TGTGCCAGCAGCCCCCAAGCCCCTGGCGGGGGAGAGACCCAGTACTTC,CASSPQAPGGGETQYF
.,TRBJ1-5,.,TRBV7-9,TGTGCCAGCAGCTTAGAGACCTTCAATCGGCCCCAGCATTTT,CASSLETFNRPQHF
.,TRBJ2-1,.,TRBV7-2,TGTGCCAGCAGCTTAGTGGGGGGGGGCCGGTACAATGAGCAGTTCTTC,CASSLVGGGRYNEQFF
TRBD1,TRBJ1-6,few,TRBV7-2,TGTGCCAGCAGCTTAGTGGACAGGGTTAATTCACCCCTCCACTTT,CASSLVDRVNSPLHF
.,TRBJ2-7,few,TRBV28,TGTGCCAGCACCCCGGGACATCCCTATCGGGAGCAGTACTTC,CASTPGHPYREQYF
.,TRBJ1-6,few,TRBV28,TGTGCCAGCAGTTTCAGGGACGCCTATAATTCACCCCTCCACTTT,CASSFRDAYNSPLHF
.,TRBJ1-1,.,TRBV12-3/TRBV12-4,TGTGCCAGCAGTTTAGGCCAGGGGTTCACTGAAGCTTTCTTT,CASSLGQGFTEAFF
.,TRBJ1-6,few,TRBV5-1,TGCGCCAGCAGTCGGACAGAGAGGGATTCACCCCTCCACTTT,CASSRTERDSPLHF
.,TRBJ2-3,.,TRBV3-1,TGTGCCAGCAGCCAAGTTCGAGCGGTACCAGATACGCAGTATTTT,CASSQVRAVPDTQYF
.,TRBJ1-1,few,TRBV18,TGTGCCAGCTCACCACGGATGGCTGAAGCTTTCTTT,CASSPRMAEAFF
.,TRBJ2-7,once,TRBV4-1,TGCGCCAGCAACCAAGATGATCGGAACTGGTCCTACGAGCAGTACTTC,CASNQDDRNWSYEQYF
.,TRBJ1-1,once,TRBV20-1,TGCAGTGCTAGTTTAGGGGTGGCCACTGAAGCTTTCTTT,CSASLGVATEAFF